This TCR beta chain was recorded in a study of OX40 agonist ivuxolimab in advanced cancers. Study-level findings and limits: The CD4+ and CD8+ T cells in the blood had expanded clonally by week 6 at 0.1 to 3.0 mg/kg.

The table came from immunoSEQ multiplex PCR; TCRdb's copy has only in-frame clones and leaves some out. The table includes more than 55,000 clones, about 83% detected once. A remark on this clone: What it recognizes is unknown.

Individuals having autoimmune disease history or systemic immunosuppression were not enrolled. This CDR3 comprises 15 residues. V shed 0 bases and J shed 2 bases, with 11 bases lying between them. Looked up from germline, CDR1 is MNHNS and CDR2 is SASEGT. The chain is built from TRBV6-1 and TRBJ2-7, with D possibly being TRBD1 (5 bases). The TCR was taken from an adult with an advanced solid tumor such as melanoma, head and neck, liver or kidney cancer. The sequences come from CD4+ or CD8+ T cells sorted from blood, collected in a trial of the OX40 agonist ivuxolimab. CDR3 residues: CASSEAVPGTYEQYF. CDR3 coding DNA: TGTGCCAGCAGTGAAGCAGTCCCAGGGACCTACGAGCAGTACTTC.